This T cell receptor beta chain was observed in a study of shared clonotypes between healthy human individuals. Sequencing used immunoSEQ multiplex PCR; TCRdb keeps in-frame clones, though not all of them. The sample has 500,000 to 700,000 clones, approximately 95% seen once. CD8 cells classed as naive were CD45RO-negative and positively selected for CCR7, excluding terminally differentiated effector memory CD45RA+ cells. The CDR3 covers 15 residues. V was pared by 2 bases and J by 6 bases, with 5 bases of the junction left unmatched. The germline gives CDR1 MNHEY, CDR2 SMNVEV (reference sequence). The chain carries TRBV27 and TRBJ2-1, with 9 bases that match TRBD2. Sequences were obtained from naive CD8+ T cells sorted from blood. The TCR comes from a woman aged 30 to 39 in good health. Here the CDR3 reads CASSLELAGINEQFF. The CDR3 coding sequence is TGTGCCAGCAGTTTAGAGCTAGCGGGAATCAATGAGCAGTTCTTC.